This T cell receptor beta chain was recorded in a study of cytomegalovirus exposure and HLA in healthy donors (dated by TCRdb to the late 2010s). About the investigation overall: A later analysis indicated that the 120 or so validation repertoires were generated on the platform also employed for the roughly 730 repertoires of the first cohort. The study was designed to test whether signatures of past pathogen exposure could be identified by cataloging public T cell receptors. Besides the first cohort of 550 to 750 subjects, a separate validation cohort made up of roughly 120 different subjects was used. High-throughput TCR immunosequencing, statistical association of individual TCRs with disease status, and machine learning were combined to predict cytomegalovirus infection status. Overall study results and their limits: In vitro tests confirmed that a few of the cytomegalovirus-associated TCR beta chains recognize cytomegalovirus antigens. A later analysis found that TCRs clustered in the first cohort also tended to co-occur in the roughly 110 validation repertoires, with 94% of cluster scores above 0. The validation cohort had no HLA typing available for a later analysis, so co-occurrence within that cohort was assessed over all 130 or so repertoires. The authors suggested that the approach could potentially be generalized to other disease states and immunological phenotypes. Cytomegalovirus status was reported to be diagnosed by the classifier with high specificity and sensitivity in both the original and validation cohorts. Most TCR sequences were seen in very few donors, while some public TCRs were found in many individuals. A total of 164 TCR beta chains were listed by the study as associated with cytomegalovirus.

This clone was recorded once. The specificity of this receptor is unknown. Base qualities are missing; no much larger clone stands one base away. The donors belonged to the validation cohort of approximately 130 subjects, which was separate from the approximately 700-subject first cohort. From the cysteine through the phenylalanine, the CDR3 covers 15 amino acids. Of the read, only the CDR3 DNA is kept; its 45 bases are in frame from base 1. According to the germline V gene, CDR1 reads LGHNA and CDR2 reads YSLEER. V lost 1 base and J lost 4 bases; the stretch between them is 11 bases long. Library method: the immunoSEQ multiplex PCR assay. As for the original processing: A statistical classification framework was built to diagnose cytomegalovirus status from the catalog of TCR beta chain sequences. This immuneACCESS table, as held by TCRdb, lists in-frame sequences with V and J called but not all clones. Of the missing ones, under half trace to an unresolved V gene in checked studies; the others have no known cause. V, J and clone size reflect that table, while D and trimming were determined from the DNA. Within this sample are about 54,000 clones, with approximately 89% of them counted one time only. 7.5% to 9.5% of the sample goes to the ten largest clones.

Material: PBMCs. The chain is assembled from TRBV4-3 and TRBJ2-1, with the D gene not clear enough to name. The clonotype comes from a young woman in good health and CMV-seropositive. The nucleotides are TGCGCCAGCAGCCAAGGAGGAGTTAATTACAATGAGCAGTTCTTC. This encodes CASSQGGVNYNEQFF.